Included here is one T cell receptor (beta chain) sequence, with context. Antigen specificity is unknown. Quantitative 5'-RACE with molecular barcodes was used to make the TCR beta libraries. From the 5' RACE reads, TCRdb called clonotypes with MiXCR, one entry per CDR3 protein. The sample records a few hundred thousand distinct CDR3 sequences, less than 25% being singletons. CDR1 is SGHNT and CDR2 is YYREEE in the germline V gene (reference sequence). The V end lost 2 bases, the J end lost 5 bases, and 5 bases lay between the germline ends. This CDR3 has 12 residues. This specimen comes from a study of CD8 T cells in ankylosing spondylitis. Study-level results: Disease-linked clones displayed a CD8+ phenotype and appeared relatively rarely in peripheral blood. Ankylosing spondylitis blood seemed to carry a telltale TCR beta motif made of seven or eight highly homologous variants. Disease-associated clones were reportedly significantly overrepresented in matched ankylosing spondylitis synovial fluid.

The sequence came from a female donor with ankylosing spondylitis or in good health (not recorded which). V usage is TRBV5-4 and J usage is TRBJ2-1; D unclear. Source material: blood, either unsorted or a sorted T cell fraction (not recorded which). CDR3: CASSLQNNEQFF. CDR3 in DNA: TGTGCCAGCAGCTTACAAAACAATGAGCAGTTCTTC.